A single sample gave rise to the 6 T cell receptor beta chains below, sequenced in a study of patients and donors after allogeneic stem cell transplantation. TCRdb reprocessed the RT-PCR reads with MiXCR, giving one entry per CDR3 protein. The sample contains 390,000 or so distinct CDR3 sequences, around 16% of which appear only once. Sequenced sample: blood, either unsorted or a sorted T cell fraction (not recorded which). The source of these receptors is a human donor who was either an allogeneic HSCT recipient or a stem cell or donor lymphocyte infusion donor (not recorded which). It is not recorded whose cells these are; they may come from a transplant donor.

This clonotype was found a few times. The V call is TRBV10-3, the J call TRBJ1-6; the D gene is possibly TRBD1 (5 bases). Trimming took off 10 bases at V and 2 bases at J, with 18 bases between the two ends. The CDR3 runs to 16 residues. Germline values: CDR1 ENHRY, CDR2 SYGVKD. The CDR3 here is CASARAGNTYNSPLHF. The CDR3 bases are TGTGCCAGCGCGAGGGCAGGGAACACCTATAATTCACCCCTCCACTTT.

This clonotype has only a few counts. V gene TRBV6-1 combines with J gene TRBJ2-6, with unresolved D. This CDR3 spans 18 amino acids. V gave up 2 bases and J gave up 0 bases, with 14 bases separating them. In germline, CDR1 is MNHNS, CDR2 SASEGT. The CDR3 DNA reads TGTGCCAGCAGTGAACGAGGTCTGGGCTCCTCTGGGGCCAACGTCCTGACTTTC. This sequence encodes CASSERGLGSSGANVLTF.

The rearrangement uses TRBV20-1 and TRBJ2-3, with unresolved D. Germline CDR1 and CDR2: DFQATT and SNEGSKA (reference sequence). Trimming took off 6 bases at V and 2 bases at J, with 15 bases between the two ends. The CDR3 covers 14 residues. This chain's CDR3 is CSAIPRQTTDTQYF. CDR3 nucleotide sequence: TGCAGTGCGATCCCCCGCCAGACCACAGATACGCAGTATTTT.

This sequence joins TRBV13 and TRBJ2-2; D is perhaps TRBD1 or TRBD2 (6 bases each). Germline V lookup: CDR1 PRHDT, CDR2 FYEKMQ (reference sequence). V lost 5 bases, J lost 2 bases, and 15 bases lay in between. The CDR3 consists of 16 residues. CDR3 loop: CASSLTPGANTGELFF. As DNA, the CDR3 is TGTGCCAGCAGCCTAACTCCGGGGGCAAACACCGGGGAGCTGTTTTTT.

CDR3 DNA sequence: TGCAGTGCTAGAGATCGGGACAGGGGAATGCGAGAGCAGTACTTC. This translates into CSARDRDRGMREQYF. V gene TRBV20-1 combines with J gene TRBJ2-7; TRBD1 matches at 10 bases. The V gene end was trimmed by 0 bases and the J gene end by 7 bases; junction bases not matched to a gene: 9. Germline V gene sequence: CDR1 DFQATT, CDR2 SNEGSKA (reference sequence). This CDR3 has 15 amino acids.

CDR3 nucleotide sequence: TGTGCCAGCAGCTTAGAAGGATTGGGGACAAAAAACTATGGCTACACCTTC. Amino acids: CASSLEGLGTKNYGYTF. The chain joins TRBV7-9 to TRBJ1-2; D possibly corresponds to TRBD1 (6 bases). The germline V gene has CDR1 SEHNR and CDR2 FQNEAQ (reference sequence). V lost 1 base and J lost 2, with 17 bases in between. The CDR3 spans 17 residues. Complete variable domain (other parts from reference TRBV7-9 and TRBJ1-2): DTGVSQNPRHKITKRGQNVTFRCDPISEHNRLYWYRQTLGQGPEFLTYFQNEAQLEKSRLLSDRFSAERPKGSFSTLEIQRTEQGDSAMYLCASSLEGLGTKNYGYTFGSGTRLTVV.